This passage covers 4 T cell receptor beta chains from one sample sequenced in a study of OX40 agonist ivuxolimab in advanced cancers. Measured with immunoSEQ multiplex PCR; TCRdb has only the in-frame clones, and not every one. Altogether approximately 6,600 clones are present, approximately 81% being singletons, with the ten largest covering about 28%. The specimen comprised CD4+ or CD8+ T cells sorted from blood, sampled in a trial of the OX40 agonist ivuxolimab. The receptors originated from an adult with an advanced solid tumor such as melanoma, head and neck, liver or kidney cancer.

The CDR3 sequence is CASSSPGTSGRAVTGELFF. CDR3 DNA: TGTGCCAGCAGCTCCCCCGGGACTAGCGGGAGGGCCGTCACCGGGGAGCTGTTTTTT. This chain links TRBV11-2 with TRBJ2-2, with 16 bases fitting TRBD2. The CDR3 extends over 19 amino acids. Trimming cost V 4 bases and J 4 bases; bases outside gene matches: 9. Looked up from germline, CDR1 is SGHAT and CDR2 is FQNNGV.

The rearrangement uses TRBV5-6 and TRBJ1-2; TRBD1 might be the D (5 bases). The length of the CDR3 is 14 residues. The germline V gene has CDR1 SGHDT and CDR2 YYEEEE. Trimming left V 0 bases short and J 7 bases short, with 13 bases between. CDR3 protein: CASSLVVGELGYTF. CDR3 DNA: TGTGCCAGCAGCTTGGTCGTAGGGGAACTTGGCTACACCTTC.

The CDR3 region is CASSLTGYNSPLHF. CDR3 DNA sequence: TGTGCCAGCAGTTTAACCGGGTACAATTCACCCCTCCACTTT. V usage is TRBV27 and J usage is TRBJ1-6; D is unclear. Germline lookup yields CDR1 MNHEY and CDR2 SMNVEV (reference sequence). The CDR3 is 14 residues long. Trimming removed 2 bases at V and 7 bases at J, with 9 bases between.

The chain has TRBV10-1 and TRBJ2-2, with a weak D call TRBD1 (6 bases). The CDR3 length is 13 residues. Trimming took 6 bases from V and 5 from J, leaving 10 bases between them. Per the germline V gene, CDR1 is WNHNN and CDR2 is SYGVQD (reference sequence). This CDR3 reads CASSEGDTGELFF. In DNA, the CDR3 is TGCGCCAGCAGCGAGGGGGATACCGGGGAGCTGTTTTTT.